The rows below give T cell receptor beta chains drawn from one sample of a study of blood T cell repertoires in COVID-19. The method was immunoSEQ multiplex PCR; TCRdb's version includes in-frame clones alone and lacks a portion of them. The data show some 50,000 clones, less than 90% seen once. The sequencing input was peripheral blood. The origin of the receptors is a woman between 70 and 85 years old with active COVID-19. CDR3s include the opening cysteine and the closing phenylalanine or tryptophan. The D gene is left open where the match is weak. The size field is filled for only some rows; it gives once, few, many or a size class.

TRBJ2-3,.,15,TRBV9,.,TGTGCCAGCAGCGGGGGTACAGGCAGCACAGATACGCAGTATTTT,CASSGGTGSTDTQYF
TRBJ2-2,.,15,TRBV7-3,TRBD1,TGTGCCAGCAGCTTAGGGGACAGGGGGCGCGGGGAGCTGTTTTTT,CASSLGDRGRGELFF
TRBJ1-5,few,14,TRBV2,.,TGTGCCAGCAGGGGGGACGGGGGAAATCAGCCCCAGCATTTT,CASRGDGGNQPQHF
TRBJ2-7,.,11,TRBV18,TRBD1,TGTGCCAGCTCAGCGACAGGGAAGCAGTACTTC,CASSATGKQYF
TRBJ2-7,.,15,TRBV5-1,TRBD1,TGCGCCAGCTCGGGACAGGGTCAATCGAGGAACGAGCAGTACTTC,CASSGQGQSRNEQYF
TRBJ1-1,.,14,TRBV5-5,.,TGTGCCAGCAGCCGCAGCGGGGCGTACACTGAAGCTTTCTTT,CASSRSGAYTEAFF
TRBJ1-4,.,14,TRBV7-2,.,TGTGCCAGCAGCTTGGGCAGTCGCCGGGAAAAACTGTTTTTT,CASSLGSRREKLFF
TRBJ1-1,.,10,TRBV28,.,TGTGCCAGCCGGAACACTGAAGCTTTCTTT,CASRNTEAFF
TRBJ1-1,.,13,TRBV6-5,TRBD1,TGTGCCAGTAGACAGGGGGTCAATACTGAAGCTTTCTTT,CASRQGVNTEAFF
TRBJ2-1,.,16,TRBV9,.,TGTGCCAGCAGCGTAGGGCTCGGGAACTCCTACAATGAGCAGTTCTTC,CASSVGLGNSYNEQFF
TRBJ2-5,.,14,TRBV6-5,TRBD1,TGTGCCAGCAGAAGAGGGGGCGCCGGGGAGACCCAGTACTTC,CASRRGGAGETQYF
TRBJ1-2,.,14,TRBV24-1,TRBD1,TGTGCCACCGCTCGGACAGGAGTTAACTATGGCTACACCTTC,CATARTGVNYGYTF
TRBJ2-1,.,14,TRBV11-3,.,TGTGCCAGCAGCTTAGCTTGGGGCGTAAATGAGCAGTTCTTC,CASSLAWGVNEQFF
TRBJ1-1,.,11,TRBV19,TRBD1,TGTGCCAGTAGTCAGGGGGCTGAAGCTTTCTTT,CASSQGAEAFF
TRBJ2-5,.,13,TRBV7-9,.,TGTGCCAGCACCCGCGGCGTACAAGAGACCCAGTACTTC,CASTRGVQETQYF
TRBJ2-7,.,16,TRBV7-9,TRBD1,TGTGCCAGCAGCTTAGGGAGGGGACAGGGGTCCTACGAGCAGTACTTC,CASSLGRGQGSYEQYF
TRBJ1-4,.,15,TRBV2,.,TGTGCCAGCAGTGAAATGGGGCCCCCGGATGAAAAACTGTTTTTT,CASSEMGPPDEKLFF
TRBJ2-6,.,18,TRBV7-8,.,TGTGCCAGCAGCTTAGTGGGCAGGGGCCGCTCTGGGGCCAACGTCCTGACTTTC,CASSLVGRGRSGANVLTF
TRBJ2-1,.,16,TRBV30,.,TGTGCCTGGATGTTGTACGGGAGTGAGGGCTACAATGAGCAGTTCTTC,CAWMLYGSEGYNEQFF
TRBJ1-5,.,15,TRBV30,.,TGTGCCTGGAGTGTATGGACCCAGGGGAAGCAGCCCCAGCATTTT,CAWSVWTQGKQPQHF
TRBJ2-4,.,15,TRBV7-2,.,TGTGCCAGCAGCTTATCAGGGATAGCCAAAAACATTCAGTACTTC,CASSLSGIAKNIQYF
TRBJ2-7,.,18,TRBV4-1,TRBD1,TGCGCCAGCAGCCAAGATGTAAACCGGGACAGGGGGTTTAACGAGCAGTACTTC,CASSQDVNRDRGFNEQYF
TRBJ2-5,once,13,TRBV7-3,TRBD2,TGTGCCAGCAGCTTAGAGCGGGGAGAGACCCAGTACTTC,CASSLERGETQYF
TRBJ1-1,.,15,TRBV28,TRBD1,TGTGCCAGCAGTTTCATCCAGGGGGCCGCCGCTGAAGCTTTCTTT,CASSFIQGAAAEAFF
TRBJ1-2,.,17,TRBV5-6,.,TGTGCCAGCAGGCCGGGGGGCGCGGCTTTTAGGCTCTATGGCTACACCTTC,CASRPGGAAFRLYGYTF
TRBJ1-2,.,11,TRBV29-1,.,TGCTGCGGCGAGGGCGGGTATGGCTACACCTTC,CCGEGGYGYTF
TRBJ2-7,.,17,TRBV6-1,TRBD1,TGTGCCAGCAGTGAACACGGTGGGGGACAGTACCACTACGAGCAGTACTTC,CASSEHGGGQYHYEQYF
TRBJ2-3,few,14,TRBV5-4,TRBD2,TGTGCCAGCAGCTTGACTAGCGGGAGGGATACGCAGTATTTT,CASSLTSGRDTQYF
TRBJ1-4,.,15,TRBV3-1/TRBV3-2,TRBD1,TGTGCCAGCAGCCGGCGGACAGGTACTTATGAAAAACTGTTTTTT,CASSRRTGTYEKLFF
TRBJ2-1,.,17,TRBV2,TRBD2,TGTGCCAGCAGTGACTATAGCGGGAGCGTCATGAGAAATGAGCAGTTCTTC,CASSDYSGSVMRNEQFF
TRBJ2-3,.,15,TRBV11-2,TRBD1,TGTGCCAGCAGCTTTCTGGACAGGGGGGCAGATACGCAGTATTTT,CASSFLDRGADTQYF
TRBJ2-7,.,15,TRBV15,TRBD1,TGTGCCACCAGCAGGGGACAGGCACCTGCCTACGAGCAGTACTTC,CATSRGQAPAYEQYF
TRBJ2-7,.,11,TRBV5-5,.,TGTGCCAGCAGCAGCAGGGACGAGCAGTACTTC,CASSSRDEQYF
TRBJ1-5,.,16,TRBV2,TRBD1,TGTGCCAGCCAGGACAGGCCGCGGTTTAGCAATCAGCCCCAGCATTTT,CASQDRPRFSNQPQHF
TRBJ2-1,.,17,TRBV9,TRBD2,TGTGCCAGCAGCTCCAATTTAGCGGGAGGGCAGGGCAATGAGCAGTTCTTC,CASSSNLAGGQGNEQFF
TRBJ1-1,.,13,TRBV2,.,TGTGCCAGCAGCCCAGAGGTGGGCACTGAAGCTTTCTTT,CASSPEVGTEAFF
TRBJ1-2,.,13,TRBV18,.,TGTGCCAGCTCACCAAGAGAGCAGGATGGCTACACCTTC,CASSPREQDGYTF
TRBJ2-7,.,16,TRBV27,.,TGTGCCAGCAGTTTAAACGCCGCGGCTAGGCTCTACGAGCAGTACTTC,CASSLNAAARLYEQYF
TRBJ2-3,.,13,TRBV12-3/TRBV12-4,.,TGTGCCAGCAGTTTAGCCGGTTTGAATTGGCAGTATTTT,CASSLAGLNWQYF
TRBJ1-2,.,13,TRBV18,.,TGTGCCAGCTCACCCGGTGCTGACTATGGCTACACCTTC,CASSPGADYGYTF
TRBJ2-1,once,15,TRBV9,.,TGTGCCAGCAGCGCCGGGGAGAGCTCCTACAATGAGCAGTTCTTC,CASSAGESSYNEQFF
TRBJ2-1,once,12,TRBV2,.,TGTGCCAGCAGTCGGGATCTAGCTAAGCAGTTCTTC,CASSRDLAKQFF
TRBJ2-1,.,11,TRBV9,.,TGTGCCAGCAGCGTAAGGGGTGAGCAGTTCTTC,CASSVRGEQFF
TRBJ1-3,.,18,TRBV21-1,.,TGTGCCAGCAGCAAACCACGAGGACAGATACGACCTGGAAACACCATATATTTT,CASSKPRGQIRPGNTIYF
TRBJ1-2,.,18,TRBV28,TRBD1,TGTGCCAGCAGCCGACGCCCGGGACAGGGGGCCAAGGGCTATGGCTACACCTTC,CASSRRPGQGAKGYGYTF
TRBJ1-1,.,14,TRBV25-1,.,TGTGCCAGCAGTGATAGGACTATGAACACTGAAGCTTTCTTT,CASSDRTMNTEAFF
TRBJ2-5,.,15,TRBV15,TRBD1,TGTGCCACCAGCAGAGCGGACAGGGGGAAAGAGACCCAGTACTTC,CATSRADRGKETQYF
TRBJ2-7,.,13,TRBV9,TRBD1,TGTGCCAGCAGCCCGGCAGGGGGCGACGAGCAGTACTTC,CASSPAGGDEQYF
TRBJ2-1,.,16,TRBV5-1,TRBD2,TGCGCCAGCAGCCCCCGGACTAGCGGGATCTACAATGAGCAGTTCTTC,CASSPRTSGIYNEQFF
TRBJ2-1,.,16,TRBV27,TRBD1,TGTGCCAGCAGCCGACAGGGTGGTAATACCTACAATGAGCAGTTCTTC,CASSRQGGNTYNEQFF
TRBJ1-2,.,13,TRBV28,.,TGTGCCAGCAGTTTGGCCGGGGGGTTAGGCTACACCTTC,CASSLAGGLGYTF
TRBJ2-3,medium-sized,14,TRBV19,.,TGTGCCAGTAGTATTAAAGCTAGCACAGATACGCAGTATTTT,CASSIKASTDTQYF
TRBJ2-1,once,17,TRBV9,TRBD2,TGTGCCAGCAGTAAACTTAGCGGGAATTCGGCTTACAATGAGCAGTTCTTC,CASSKLSGNSAYNEQFF
TRBJ1-2,.,11,TRBV30,TRBD1,TGTGCCTGGGGGACAGGGGGTGGCTACACCTTC,CAWGTGGGYTF
TRBJ1-2,once,14,TRBV7-8,.,TGTGCCAGCAGCATGGTGGGGGGAGAGGATGGCTACACCTTC,CASSMVGGEDGYTF
TRBJ1-1,.,14,TRBV27,.,TGTGCCAGCAGTGTGGACAGTATAACCACTGAAGCTTTCTTT,CASSVDSITTEAFF